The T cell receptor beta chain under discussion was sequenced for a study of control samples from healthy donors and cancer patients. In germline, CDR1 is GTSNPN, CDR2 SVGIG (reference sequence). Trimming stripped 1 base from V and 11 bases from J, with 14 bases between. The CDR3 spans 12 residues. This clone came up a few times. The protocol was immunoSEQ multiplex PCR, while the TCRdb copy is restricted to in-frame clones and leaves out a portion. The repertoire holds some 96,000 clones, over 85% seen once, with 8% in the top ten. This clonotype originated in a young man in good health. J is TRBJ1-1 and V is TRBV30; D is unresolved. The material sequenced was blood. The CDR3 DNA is TGTGCCTGGAGTGGGTCCGGCGGGCCGGCTTTCTTT. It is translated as CAWSGSGGPAFF.